Sequencing of this T cell receptor beta chain was carried out in a study of T cell responses to AZD1222 COVID-19 vaccine. Study summary: Combined were second doses at about 4 or about 12 weeks. Study-wide findings and caveats: Vaccination with two AZD1222 doses was followed by a rise in Spike-specific TCR breadth and depth. Of spike-specific TCRs, nearly half reportedly target regions left unmutated in variants. Donors were mostly white British, more females; clonal diversity possibly underestimated.

This CDR3 is built from 18 residues. Germline V gene data show CDR1 as MNHNS and CDR2 as SASEGT. The V end lost 4 bases, the J end lost 0 bases, and 16 bases lay between the germline ends. For this clone: Its antigen remains unidentified.

TCRdb's table, derived via immunoSEQ multiplex PCR, lists solely in-frame clones and lacks some. Among about 92,000 clones, roughly nine tenths were seen once, and the ten largest hold less than 8%. The V and J genes are TRBV6-1 and TRBJ2-6; tentative D call: TRBD1 (6 bases). This TCR was recovered from an adult in good health. Sequencing was performed on peripheral blood, taken on day 0 of AZD1222 vaccination. CDR3 sequence reads: CASSVVQGFVSGANVLTF. In DNA form, the CDR3 reads TGTGCCAGCAGTGTAGTACAGGGATTTGTCTCTGGGGCCAACGTCCTGACTTTC.